This T cell receptor (beta chain) was sequenced during a study of T cells after yellow fever vaccination (dated by TCRdb to the late 2010s). For the wider study: The SMART-Seq v4 Ultra Low Input RNA kit was used to prepare libraries from fractions with low cell numbers. Bulk PBMC replicates and cell subsets were isolated from blood drawn at multiple timepoints before and after both primary and secondary immunization. To follow T-cell clones before and after primary and booster YFV17D yellow fever vaccination, bulk TCR alpha and beta repertoires were sequenced over time. Two healthy male donors, one aged 18 to 29 and one aged 30 to 40 years, made up the cohort.

This clonotype was observed many times. Its antigen is unknown. One base away there is no much larger clone; base qualities are not given. TCR cDNA was synthesized by 5'RACE template switching, through which a universal primer site and unique molecular identifiers were introduced. Priming for cDNA synthesis came from both the TCR alpha and TCR beta constant segments. Libraries were amplified in two PCR steps, with sample barcodes and sequencing adapters added in the second step. Sequencing of libraries was performed on Illumina HiSeq 2500 (2x100 bp) or NovaSeq (2x150 bp). As for how the authors treated the data: Reads were demultiplexed and collapsed into UMI consensus sequences with MIGEC, and V(D)J alignment was performed with MiXCR. Vaccine-responding clonotypes were defined with edgeR using replicate PBMC samples, requiring FDR below 0.01 and a log2 fold change above 5 up to day 15. Each bulk clonotype received a CD4 or CD8 identity based on whether the sequenced CD4 or CD8 repertoire contained that clonotype at higher abundance. The public reads were reprocessed in TCRdb via fastp at Q25 and MiXCR, keeping in-frame beta chains. Each entry is one CDR3 protein sequence, shown with its most common DNA and genes. Clone size and V and J calls follow TCRdb, not the original study. Within this sample are about 400,000 distinct CDR3 sequences, with over 5% of them counted one time only. The ten largest clones capture over 14% of the sample.

Interpreted using the paper, the treatment or condition label stands for: live attenuated yellow fever vaccine strain. Two biological replicates of bulk PBMCs were collected at each blood-draw timepoint. PBMCs were isolated from peripheral blood using a standard Ficoll-Paque protocol. TriZol was used to extract RNA from bulk PBMCs, CD4 and CD8 fractions, and dextramer-positive and dextramer-negative fractions. What the authors observed across the whole study: The study included only two donors, which limits how far the findings can be generalized. After the booster, most clones that had expanded after primary vaccination were detected again (about 95% of CD4 and roughly nine tenths of CD8), suggesting broad maintenance of memory. A small fraction of clonotypes appeared in both the CD4 and CD8 compartments, likely as a result of convergent recombination. Compared with the primary T-cell response, the secondary T-cell response was faster but weaker, reaching its peak on day 5 rather than on day 15. Because abundant contaminating clonotypes from the bulk population could be contained in FACS-sorted repertoires, computational filtering was required.

This sequence originates from a man aged 25 to 45 who received the YFV17D yellow fever vaccine. Material: PBMCs, obtained 5 days after the yellow fever booster vaccination.

The nucleotide sequence reads TGTGCCAGCAGCCCCAGTATTACAGGGGCGGATGAGTTCTTC. Its coded protein is CASSPSITGADEFF. This chain joins TRBV7-9 to TRBJ2-1, and TRBD1 aligns with 7 junction nucleotides. From cysteine to phenylalanine, the CDR3 is 14 amino acids long. Only the CDR3 part of the read is kept: 42 bases, read in frame from the first base. Trimming accounts for 5 bases at V and 14 bases at J, while the number of junction bases matched to no gene is 15. CDR1 and CDR2, per the germline V gene (reference sequence), are SEHNR and FQNEAQ.